A single sample is the source of the 14 T cell receptor beta chains below, sequenced in a study of blood T cell repertoires in COVID-19. Sequencing was performed with immunoSEQ multiplex PCR; in TCRdb, only in-frame clones are kept and a portion is missing. The sample includes about 400,000 clones, around 87% seen only once; the top ten take around 2.9%. The sequencing input was peripheral blood. The receptors come from a human donor in a cohort sampled during active COVID-19.

CDR3 loop: CASSLDTRYNEQFF. DNA of the CDR3: TGTGCCAGCAGCTTGGACACAAGATACAATGAGCAGTTCTTC. The V call is TRBV5-6, the J call TRBJ2-1; D gene unclear. Trimming pared 0 bases from V and 4 bases from J, leaving 8 bases between. Germline CDR1 and CDR2: SGHDT and YYEEEE. The CDR3 is 14 amino acids.

CDR3 loop: CASSESRKNYGYTF. CDR3 in DNA: TGTGCCAGTAGCGAAAGCAGGAAGAACTATGGCTACACCTTC. V and J are TRBV19 and TRBJ1-2; D is unclear. The CDR3 has 14 amino acids. With 6 bases removed from V and 2 bases from J, the gap between germline ends came to 13 bases. Germline CDR1 reads LNHDA; CDR2 reads SQIVND (reference sequence).

The CDR3 loop reads CASSERDFQAGAQYF. For the CDR3, the DNA is TGTGCCAGCAGCGAACGGGACTTCCAAGCGGGCGCCCAGTACTTC. The chain joins TRBV5-5 to TRBJ2-5, with a possible D match to TRBD2 (6 bases). V was cut by 4 bases and J by 9 bases, with 22 bases left in between. Per the germline V gene, CDR1 is SGHKS and CDR2 is YYEKEE (reference sequence). The CDR3 consists of 15 residues.

The chain links TRBV9 to TRBJ2-2; TRBD2 is a possible D gene (5 bases). CDR3 length: 15 residues. Germline CDR1 SGDLS, CDR2 YYNGEE. Trimming pared 4 bases from V and 0 bases from J, leaving 10 bases between. CDR3: CASSPGMSNTGELFF. Here the CDR3 DNA reads TGTGCCAGCAGCCCGGGGATGTCGAACACCGGGGAGCTGTTTTTT.

The V call is TRBV7-2, the J call TRBJ1-6; no clear D. Trimming stripped 3 bases from V and 7 bases from J, with 13 bases between. CDR1 is SGHTA and CDR2 is FQGNSA in the germline V gene. The CDR3 sequence is 15 residues long. CDR3 sequence: CASSLVTAKNSPLHF. DNA of the CDR3: TGTGCCAGCAGCTTGGTAACAGCTAAGAATTCACCCCTCCACTTT. The whole variable domain, remainder taken from reference TRBV7-2 and TRBJ1-6, is GAGVSQSPSNKVTEKGKDVELRCDPISGHTALYWYRQSLGQGLEFLIYFQGNSAPDKSGLPSDRFSAERTGGSVSTLTIQRTQQEDSAVYLCASSLVTAKNSPLHFGNGTRLTVT.

The rearrangement uses TRBV25-1 and TRBJ1-4; no definite D call. The CDR3 covers 13 residues. Trimming pared 8 bases from V and 5 bases from J, leaving 12 bases between. Per germline, CDR1 MGHDK and CDR2 SYGVNS. Here the CDR3 DNA reads TGTGCCAGCCGAGGGTTGGGGAATGAAAAACTGTTTTTT. Its protein is CASRGLGNEKLFF.

CDR3 protein: CASSLASQGKEQYF. In DNA, the CDR3 is TGTGCCAGCAGCTTAGCTAGTCAGGGGAAGGAGCAGTACTTC. The chain combines TRBV7-9 with TRBJ2-7, with D possibly matching TRBD1 (6 bases). The CDR3 contains 14 residues. Germline CDR1 SEHNR, CDR2 FQNEAQ (reference sequence). V lost 0 bases, J lost 7 bases, and 13 bases lay in between.

The chain recombines TRBV15 with TRBJ2-3, with D possibly matching TRBD1 (5 bases). V was clipped by 5 bases and J by 2 bases, with 17 bases between them. CDR1 LNHNV and CDR2 YYDKDF come from the germline V gene (reference sequence). CDR3 length equals 16 residues. CDR3 loop: CATSGPTDTSTDTQYF. The CDR3 bases are TGTGCCACCAGCGGCCCGACGGACACCTCCACAGATACGCAGTATTTT.

The count of this clone is one. V gene TRBV27 combines with J gene TRBJ2-2; 9 positions match TRBD2. Germline V gives CDR1 MNHEY, CDR2 SMNVEV (reference sequence). The J segment lost 5 bases and the V segment lost 8 bases, leaving 6 bases of the junction unmatched. This CDR3 spans 14 amino acids. The CDR3 loop reads CASGISGSTGELFF. The DNA of the CDR3 is TGTGCCAGCGGCATTAGCGGGAGTACCGGGGAGCTGTTTTTT.

V and J are TRBV25-1 and TRBJ1-2; a weak D match, TRBD1 (6 bases). The CDR3 is made up of 14 amino acids. Germline V CDR1 and CDR2: MGHDK, SYGVNS. Trimming took 4 bases from V and 7 from J, leaving 16 bases between them. CDR3 in DNA: TGTGCCAGCAGTGGTACAGACAGGCCTTTTGGCTACACCTTC. Protein: CASSGTDRPFGYTF.

The chain carries TRBV11-2 and TRBJ2-5, with 9 nucleotides matching TRBD1. Unmatched junction bases numbered 12, after V lost 5 bases and J lost 5 bases. Germline V gene lookup returns CDR1 SGHAT and CDR2 FQNNGV. CDR3 length: 16 residues. The DNA for the CDR3 is TGTGCCAGCAGCCCAGCCCCCGGGACAGGGCTGGAGACCCAGTACTTC. Translated: CASSPAPGTGLETQYF.

J is TRBJ2-1 and V is TRBV7-6, with a possible D match to TRBD2 (7 bases). This CDR3 contains 15 residues. V gave up 6 bases and J gave up 5 bases, with 17 bases separating them. In germline, CDR1 is SGHVS, CDR2 FNYEAQ. CDR3 residues: CASSLTSGGDNEQFF. CDR3 coding DNA: TGTGCCAGCAGTCTGACCTCGGGGGGCGACAATGAGCAGTTCTTC.

The chain carries TRBV6-1 and TRBJ1-4; weak D call: TRBD1 (5 bases). Trimming took off 2 bases at V and 1 base at J, with 8 bases between the two ends. Germline assignment: CDR1 MNHNS and CDR2 SASEGT. The CDR3 sequence is 15 residues long. The CDR3 sequence: CASSEIRGTNEKLFF. The CDR3 nucleotides read TGTGCCAGCAGTGAAATTAGGGGAACTAATGAAAAACTGTTTTTT.

The gene calls are TRBV6-5 and TRBJ2-7, with TRBD2 as a possible D gene (5 bases). From germline, CDR1 is MNHEY and CDR2 SVGAGI. V lost 7 bases and J lost 6, with 19 bases in between. The CDR3 runs to 14 residues. As DNA, the CDR3 is TGTGCCAGCACGGAGGACTCCTCTCGGGGCGAGCAGTACTTC. Its protein product is CASTEDSSRGEQYF.